A single T cell receptor (beta chain) is shown here with its context. TCRdb keeps only in-frame clones here, not all; method: immunoSEQ multiplex PCR. The table shows approximately 150,000 clones, with roughly nine tenths occurring only once. This sample was taken from a study of blood T cell repertoires in COVID-19. The CDR3 totals 17 residues. The V and J ends lost 0 bases and 2 bases respectively, with 16 bases between them. The germline CDR1 and CDR2 sequences are SGDLS and YYNGEE. The TCR was taken from a human donor in a cohort sampled during active COVID-19. The source material was peripheral blood. This chain links TRBV9 with TRBJ2-3; D perhaps matches TRBD1 (6 bases). The DNA of the CDR3 is TGTGCCAGCAGCGTAGCTGGGACACCACCTCCCACAGATACGCAGTATTTT. Amino acids: CASSVAGTPPPTDTQYF. Full variable domain (remainder filled in from reference TRBV9 and TRBJ2-3): DSGVTQTPKHLITATGQRVTLRCSPRSGDLSVYWYQQSLDQGLQFLIQYYNGEERAKGNILERFSAQQFPDLHSELNLSSLELGDSALYFCASSVAGTPPPTDTQYFGPGTRLTVL.